This TCR beta chain stems from a study of siplizumab effects on memory and regulatory T cells (dated by TCRdb to between 2019 and 2020). For context, the study as a whole: The study looked at the effect of siplizumab, an anti-CD2 antibody, on alloreactive T-cell subsets in allogeneic mixed lymphocyte reactions made from human PBMCs.

The protocol used for the library was the immunoSEQ multiplex PCR assay. Each sample had 10^5 or so TCR templates assayed by the deep sequencing platform. Genomic DNA extracted from sorted T cells was used for TCRbeta CDR3 sequencing. The study's processing was this. The R programming language was used for clonal analysis of the TCRbeta CDR3 data. Unstimulated samples were compared with post-reaction CFSE-low samples to define alloreactive CD4+ and CD8+ clones. Regulatory or non-regulatory origin was assigned to alloreactive CD4+ clones by matching of sequences to sorted unstimulated Treg and non-Treg repertoires. TCRdb obtained this table from immuneACCESS and retained in-frame rearrangements with V and J assigned. These tables miss some clones; where compared with another copy, unresolved V genes account for less than half of the shortfall, and the remainder is unexplained. That table gives V, J and clone size, and the DNA gave D and trimming. For this sample there are some 65,000 clones; over 80% appear just once. The ten largest clones capture 1.7% of the sample.

The CDR3 contains 13 residues, cysteine and phenylalanine counted. The DNA shown is the 39-base CDR3, in frame from base 1. The germline V gene supplies CDR1 SGDLS and CDR2 YYNGEE. The germline ends are 4 bases apart after V is trimmed by 0 bases and J by 1 base. TCRbeta CDR3 sequencing was performed on sorted unstimulated T cells and on proliferating T cells recovered from mixed lymphocyte reactions. Fresh whole blood from roughly nine HLA-typed healthy donors was used as the source from which PBMCs were isolated. To map where alloreactive clones came from, unstimulated CD4+ regulatory T cells were FACS-sorted. Comments on this clone: Its antigen remains unidentified. No clone much larger than this one lies a single base away; base qualities are absent.

Here is what the overall study found, with its caveats: Compared with memory T cells, unstimulated naive T cells appeared more diverse, and naive cells seemed to make a substantial contribution to the alloresponse. Among mappable alloreactive CD4+ clones, the Treg-derived fraction averaged approximately 63% with siplizumab versus 25% to 30% in control reactions. Sequences below about 10^-5 frequency were poorly captured, so only a minor fraction of alloreactive clones could be mapped to unstimulated subsets. The suppressive function of proliferating Tregs from siplizumab cultures was not functionally confirmed. Siplizumab significantly reduced the cumulative frequency of alloreactive sequences traceable to unstimulated CD4+ memory T cells. For roughly 75-97% of proliferating CD4+ or CD8+ clones, no naive or memory phenotype could be assigned.

Sequences were obtained from Tregs sorted from blood. Recombination linked TRBV9 to TRBJ1-1, with the D gene not confidently named. This sequence originates from a human donor in good health. The DNA reads TGTGCCAGCAGCGTAGCTCCGAACACTGAAGCTTTCTTT. This yields the protein CASSVAPNTEAFF.